This T cell receptor (beta chain) appears in the sequencing data of a study of human T cells and chemical hapten exposure. Each CDR3 protein is one row after TCRdb ran MiXCR on the RACE reads. This table holds around 150,000 distinct CDR3 sequences, about 27% found once. The time point denotes: patch test 3, about 24 weeks after DPC sensitization. Treatment defined: therapeutic diphenylcyclopropenone sensitization with weekly scalp DPC. CDR1 and CDR2 (germline): SGHTA, FQGNSA. V lost 5 bases and J 7 bases, leaving 9 bases between the germline ends. CDR3 length: 12 residues. The TCR comes from a woman aged 18-29 years with alopecia areata. Some clones in this sample may be carry-over from other donors' samples. The chain carries TRBV7-2 and TRBJ2-1, with a weak D call TRBD2 (6 bases). This sample comprised whole blood, obtained in connection with sensitization to the hapten diphenylcyclopropenone (DPC). CDR3 DNA: TGTGCCAGCAGCCCAGGGAGGAATGAGCAGTTCTTC. Amino acid sequence: CASSPGRNEQFF.